The clone carrying this T cell receptor beta chain was found once. This record belongs to a study of control samples from healthy donors and cancer patients. The ends were cut back, 5 bases at V and 3 bases at J, with 14 bases in the middle. Germline V gene lookup returns CDR1 SQVTM and CDR2 ANQGSEA. The CDR3 extends over 14 amino acids. Method: immunoSEQ multiplex PCR; TCRdb's copy keeps in-frame clones and lacks some. The sample records about 51,000 clones, around nine tenths being singletons. The rearrangement joins TRBV29-1 to TRBJ2-4, with D unresolved. Sequenced input: PBMCs. The clonotype was recovered from a man between 50 and 59 years old with head and neck cancer. The CDR3 region is CSVWLGENKNIQYF. CDR3 bases: TGCAGCGTTTGGCTGGGTGAGAACAAAAACATTCAGTACTTC.